Listed below are T cell receptor beta chains from one sample, sequenced in a study of shared clonotypes between healthy human individuals. TCRdb's table, derived via immunoSEQ multiplex PCR, lists solely in-frame clones and lacks some. This sample has about 1.1 million clones, with approximately 80% found just once. The sequenced material came from memory CD4+ T cells from PBMCs. These receptors were taken from a young man in good health. Some clones in this sample may be carry-over from other donors' samples. CDR3s include the opening cysteine and the closing phenylalanine or tryptophan. The D gene is left open where the match is weak. Expanded clones get a size class; other rows say once, few or many, or leave the size out.

v_call: TRBV7-8
d_call: TRBD2
j_call: TRBJ2-3
clone_size: few
cdr3_nt: TGTGCCAGCAGCCCCCTGGCAGGCGGGGGTACGCAGTATTTT
cdr3_aa: CASSPLAGGGTQYF

v_call: TRBV28
d_call: .
j_call: TRBJ2-7
clone_size: .
cdr3_nt: TGTGCCAGCAGGGGGCCGAGCTCCTACGAGCAGTACTTC
cdr3_aa: CASRGPSSYEQYF

v_call: TRBV19
d_call: .
j_call: TRBJ1-2
clone_size: .
cdr3_nt: TGTGCCAGTAGTACCCCACAGGGTAACTATGGCTACACCTTC
cdr3_aa: CASSTPQGNYGYTF

v_call: TRBV7-2
d_call: TRBD2
j_call: TRBJ2-1
clone_size: .
cdr3_nt: TGTGCCAGCAGCAAAGGACTAGCGTTTGATGAGCAGTTCTTC
cdr3_aa: CASSKGLAFDEQFF

v_call: TRBV4-1
d_call: .
j_call: TRBJ1-2
clone_size: .
cdr3_nt: TGCGCCAGCAGCCAACTCGCGGGGGGGGCGACGAGGTACACCTTC
cdr3_aa: CASSQLAGGATRYTF

v_call: TRBV5-6
d_call: TRBD1
j_call: TRBJ1-1
clone_size: .
cdr3_nt: TGTGCCAGCAGCTTGGGGAGGGGGCTCGGGACTGAAGCTTTCTTT
cdr3_aa: CASSLGRGLGTEAFF

v_call: TRBV2
d_call: .
j_call: TRBJ2-7
clone_size: .
cdr3_nt: TGTGCCAGCAGTTCAACTTGGGCCCTAGCCTACGAGCAGTACTTC
cdr3_aa: CASSSTWALAYEQYF

v_call: TRBV6-1
d_call: TRBD1
j_call: TRBJ1-2
clone_size: .
cdr3_nt: TGTGCCAGCAGTGTACCCGGGACAGGGGGGACCTTACGGTATGGCTACACCTTC
cdr3_aa: CASSVPGTGGTLRYGYTF

v_call: TRBV6-5
d_call: .
j_call: TRBJ1-2
clone_size: .
cdr3_nt: TGTGCCAGCAGCCGTACTCAGGGACCCTATGGCTACACCTTC
cdr3_aa: CASSRTQGPYGYTF

v_call: TRBV4-2
d_call: TRBD1
j_call: TRBJ2-5
clone_size: .
cdr3_nt: TGTGCCAGCAGCCCTCAAGACAGGGCTCAAGAGACCCAGTACTTC
cdr3_aa: CASSPQDRAQETQYF

v_call: TRBV18
d_call: .
j_call: TRBJ2-7
clone_size: .
cdr3_nt: TGTGCCAGCTCACCGGTAGAATACGAGCAGTACTTC
cdr3_aa: CASSPVEYEQYF

v_call: TRBV9
d_call: .
j_call: TRBJ2-7
clone_size: .
cdr3_nt: TGTGCCAGCAGCCGGGGAACAGGAACCCTCCCGCAGTACTTC
cdr3_aa: CASSRGTGTLPQYF

v_call: TRBV6-5
d_call: TRBD1
j_call: TRBJ1-2
clone_size: few
cdr3_nt: TGTGCCAGCAGTCCAGGGGGAGGACGTGGCTACACCTTC
cdr3_aa: CASSPGGGRGYTF

v_call: TRBV27
d_call: .
j_call: TRBJ2-3
clone_size: .
cdr3_nt: TGTGCCAGCAGTTCATCAGGACAGAGCACAGATACGCAGTATTTT
cdr3_aa: CASSSSGQSTDTQYF

v_call: TRBV6-5
d_call: TRBD1
j_call: TRBJ2-7
clone_size: few
cdr3_nt: TGTGCCAGCAGCACACCTGGACAGGGCGCCTACGAGCAGTACTTC
cdr3_aa: CASSTPGQGAYEQYF

v_call: TRBV20-1
d_call: .
j_call: TRBJ2-1
clone_size: .
cdr3_nt: TGCAGTGCTAGACTGGGCCTGCAGTTCTTC
cdr3_aa: CSARLGLQFF

v_call: TRBV7-2
d_call: TRBD1
j_call: TRBJ1-1
clone_size: .
cdr3_nt: TGTGCCAGCAGCACCGATTCCGGGACAGGTAACACTGAAGCTTTCTTT
cdr3_aa: CASSTDSGTGNTEAFF

v_call: TRBV28
d_call: TRBD2
j_call: TRBJ2-3
clone_size: .
cdr3_nt: TGTGCCAGCAGTTTACTCAGACTAGCGGGATCGGCGGATACGCAGTATTTT
cdr3_aa: CASSLLRLAGSADTQYF

v_call: TRBV7-6
d_call: TRBD2
j_call: TRBJ2-3
clone_size: many
cdr3_nt: TGTGCCAGCAGCCTCGCGACTAGCAGGGCAGATACGCAGTATTTT
cdr3_aa: CASSLATSRADTQYF

v_call: TRBV2
d_call: .
j_call: TRBJ1-1
clone_size: .
cdr3_nt: TGTGCCAGCAGTGGTGAGACACCTAGGGCTTTCTTT
cdr3_aa: CASSGETPRAFF

v_call: TRBV7-3
d_call: .
j_call: TRBJ1-1
clone_size: .
cdr3_nt: TGTGCCAGCAGTATACAGGAGAACACTGAAGCTTTCTTT
cdr3_aa: CASSIQENTEAFF

v_call: TRBV28
d_call: TRBD1
j_call: TRBJ1-5
clone_size: .
cdr3_nt: TGTGCCAGCAGGAGACAGGGCCCCAATCAGCCCCAGCATTTT
cdr3_aa: CASRRQGPNQPQHF

v_call: TRBV27
d_call: .
j_call: TRBJ2-3
clone_size: .
cdr3_nt: TGTGCCAGCAGTATCGGGTATCCCTCCGATACGCAGTATTTT
cdr3_aa: CASSIGYPSDTQYF

v_call: TRBV5-6
d_call: TRBD1
j_call: TRBJ1-2
clone_size: .
cdr3_nt: TGTGCCAGCAGCTCAACCGGGACAGCCTATGGCTACACCTTC
cdr3_aa: CASSSTGTAYGYTF

v_call: TRBV11-3
d_call: .
j_call: TRBJ2-1
clone_size: .
cdr3_nt: TGTGCCAGCAGCTTAGTCGGTTCCAATGAGCAGTTCTTC
cdr3_aa: CASSLVGSNEQFF

v_call: TRBV4-1
d_call: TRBD2
j_call: TRBJ2-1
clone_size: .
cdr3_nt: TGCGCCAGCAGCCAAGTCTCTAGCGGAAACTACAATGAGCAGTTCTTC
cdr3_aa: CASSQVSSGNYNEQFF

v_call: TRBV19
d_call: .
j_call: TRBJ1-2
clone_size: once
cdr3_nt: TGTGCCAGTAGTCTTCGAGCGGTCCCTAACTATGGCTACACCTTC
cdr3_aa: CASSLRAVPNYGYTF

v_call: TRBV9
d_call: .
j_call: TRBJ2-2
clone_size: .
cdr3_nt: TGTGCCAGCACCGCAGGGAGTGGAACCGGGGAGCTGTTTTTT
cdr3_aa: CASTAGSGTGELFF

v_call: TRBV11-2
d_call: .
j_call: TRBJ1-3
clone_size: .
cdr3_nt: TGTGCCAGCAGCTTAGTCGGGGCGTCTGGAAACACCATATATTTT
cdr3_aa: CASSLVGASGNTIYF

v_call: TRBV7-9
d_call: .
j_call: TRBJ2-3
clone_size: .
cdr3_nt: TGTGCCAGCAGCCCTGGGGCTAGTTGGGGAGATACGCAGTATTTT
cdr3_aa: CASSPGASWGDTQYF

v_call: TRBV14
d_call: .
j_call: TRBJ2-3
clone_size: .
cdr3_nt: TGTGCCAGCAGCCCTAAGGGTGTGAGCACAGATACGCAGTATTTT
cdr3_aa: CASSPKGVSTDTQYF

v_call: TRBV7-6
d_call: TRBD1
j_call: TRBJ2-7
clone_size: many
cdr3_nt: TGTGCCAGCAACGACAGGGCCGAGGGCGAGCAGTACTTC
cdr3_aa: CASNDRAEGEQYF

v_call: TRBV28
d_call: .
j_call: TRBJ1-2
clone_size: .
cdr3_nt: TGTGCCAGCAGAGGGGGGGCGTTTGGCGGCTACACCTTC
cdr3_aa: CASRGGAFGGYTF

v_call: TRBV6-4
d_call: TRBD1
j_call: TRBJ1-2
clone_size: .
cdr3_nt: TGTGCCAGCAGTCCTAGACAGGGAAGCGGCTACACCTTC
cdr3_aa: CASSPRQGSGYTF

v_call: TRBV4-2
d_call: .
j_call: TRBJ2-2
clone_size: .
cdr3_nt: TGTGCCAGCAGCCAAGCAGCAAACACCGGGGAGCTGTTTTTT
cdr3_aa: CASSQAANTGELFF

v_call: TRBV12-5
d_call: TRBD2
j_call: TRBJ2-1
clone_size: .
cdr3_nt: TGTGCTAGTGGTTTGGTAGCGGGAGAGCGGGTCAATGAGCAGTTCTTC
cdr3_aa: CASGLVAGERVNEQFF

v_call: TRBV5-8
d_call: TRBD1
j_call: TRBJ1-3
clone_size: .
cdr3_nt: TGTGCCAGCAGCTTGTTTGTTGGACAGGGGAGAAACACCATATATTTT
cdr3_aa: CASSLFVGQGRNTIYF

v_call: TRBV27
d_call: TRBD1
j_call: TRBJ1-4
clone_size: .
cdr3_nt: TGTGCCAGCAGAACCGGGACAGGGAGGGAAAAACTGTTTTTT
cdr3_aa: CASRTGTGREKLFF

v_call: TRBV15
d_call: .
j_call: TRBJ1-1
clone_size: .
cdr3_nt: TGTGCCACCAGCAGAGTGCGGGGAATGGCTTTCTTT
cdr3_aa: CATSRVRGMAFF

v_call: TRBV7-2
d_call: .
j_call: TRBJ1-1
clone_size: many
cdr3_nt: TGTGCCAGCAGCTTATACAGCCTTGAAGCTTTCTTT
cdr3_aa: CASSLYSLEAFF

v_call: TRBV6-5
d_call: TRBD1
j_call: TRBJ1-2
clone_size: .
cdr3_nt: TGTGCCAGCAGTTACTACAGGGACAGCTCTGGCTACACCTTC
cdr3_aa: CASSYYRDSSGYTF

v_call: TRBV19
d_call: TRBD1
j_call: TRBJ2-7
clone_size: .
cdr3_nt: TGTGCCAGTAGTATATCCGGGACAGGGGGCTACGAGCAGTACTTC
cdr3_aa: CASSISGTGGYEQYF

v_call: TRBV30
d_call: .
j_call: TRBJ1-1
clone_size: .
cdr3_nt: TGTGCCTGGAGAGCTAATGCGGTCCGGGTAGATGAAGCTTTCTTT
cdr3_aa: CAWRANAVRVDEAFF

v_call: TRBV28
d_call: .
j_call: TRBJ1-2
clone_size: .
cdr3_nt: TGTGCCAGCAGACACCTGACAGGCGGCTTTGGCTACACCTTC
cdr3_aa: CASRHLTGGFGYTF

v_call: TRBV14
d_call: TRBD2
j_call: TRBJ2-1
clone_size: .
cdr3_nt: TGTGCCAGCAGCCGGGTAGCGGGAGGGGACAATGAGCAGTTCTTC
cdr3_aa: CASSRVAGGDNEQFF

v_call: TRBV7-3
d_call: .
j_call: TRBJ2-2
clone_size: .
cdr3_nt: TGTGCCAGCAGCCTCATTGGGACCGCGAACACCGGGGAGCTGTTTTTT
cdr3_aa: CASSLIGTANTGELFF

v_call: TRBV28
d_call: .
j_call: TRBJ2-7
clone_size: .
cdr3_nt: TGTGCCAGCAGTTTAAGGCTCCTTAAAGCCTACGAGCAGTACTTC
cdr3_aa: CASSLRLLKAYEQYF

v_call: TRBV5-4
d_call: .
j_call: TRBJ2-5
clone_size: few
cdr3_nt: TGTGCCAGCAGCGAGAACCGGGGGGAGACCCAGTACTTC
cdr3_aa: CASSENRGETQYF

v_call: TRBV5-4
d_call: TRBD2
j_call: TRBJ2-1
clone_size: .
cdr3_nt: TGTGCCAGCAGCCCAGAGGGCGGGGGGACCTACAATGAGCAGTTCTTC
cdr3_aa: CASSPEGGGTYNEQFF

v_call: TRBV5-1
d_call: .
j_call: TRBJ2-3
clone_size: .
cdr3_nt: TGCGCCAGCAGCTTGTCGGGTCAGAGGAGCACAGATACGCAGTATTTT
cdr3_aa: CASSLSGQRSTDTQYF

v_call: TRBV6-5
d_call: .
j_call: TRBJ1-1
clone_size: .
cdr3_nt: TGTGCCAGCAGCAGAGACAGTGTTGAAGCTTTCTTT
cdr3_aa: CASSRDSVEAFF

v_call: TRBV15
d_call: TRBD1
j_call: TRBJ1-6
clone_size: .
cdr3_nt: TGTGCCACCAGCACCCGGGACAGCTATAATTCACCCCTCCACTTT
cdr3_aa: CATSTRDSYNSPLHF